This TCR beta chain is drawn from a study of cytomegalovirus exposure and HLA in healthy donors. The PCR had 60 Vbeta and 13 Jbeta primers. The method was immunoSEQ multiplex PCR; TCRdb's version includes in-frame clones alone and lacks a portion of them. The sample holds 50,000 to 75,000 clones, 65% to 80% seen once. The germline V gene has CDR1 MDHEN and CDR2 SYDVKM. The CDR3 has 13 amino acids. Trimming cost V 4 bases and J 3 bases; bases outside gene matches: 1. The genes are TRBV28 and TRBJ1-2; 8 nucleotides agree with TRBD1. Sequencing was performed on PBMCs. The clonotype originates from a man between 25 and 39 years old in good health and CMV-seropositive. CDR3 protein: CASSWGQDYGYTF. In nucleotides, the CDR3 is TGTGCCAGCAGTTGGGGACAGGACTATGGCTACACCTTC.